Each of the 31 T cell receptor beta chains below was sequenced from the same sample in a study of OX40 agonist ivuxolimab in advanced cancers. The protocol was immunoSEQ multiplex PCR, while the TCRdb copy is restricted to in-frame clones and leaves out a portion. The sample lists some 18,000 clones; 80% to 90% were seen once. Specimen: CD4+ or CD8+ T cells sorted from blood, collected in a trial of the OX40 agonist ivuxolimab. These receptors all come from an adult with an advanced solid tumor such as melanoma, head and neck, liver or kidney cancer.

The rearrangement links TRBV5-4 to TRBJ2-7; 7 bases are a match to TRBD2. The V gene's germline CDR1 is SGHNT and CDR2 YYREEE (reference sequence). The J segment lost 3 bases and the V segment lost 5 bases, leaving 2 bases of the junction unmatched. This CDR3 contains 12 residues. CDR3: CASRASGYEQYF. DNA of the CDR3: TGTGCCAGCAGGGCTAGCGGCTACGAGCAGTACTTC.

This chain connects TRBV19 to TRBJ1-2; D is unclear. The germline V gene has CDR1 LNHDA and CDR2 SQIVND (reference sequence). The CDR3 consists of 12 residues. The germline V and J ends were trimmed by 0 bases and 3 bases, with 2 bases remaining between them. Here the CDR3 DNA reads TGTGCCAGTAGTATAGACCACTATGGCTACACCTTC. Encoded protein: CASSIDHYGYTF.

This clone was counted a single time. The genes are TRBV7-9 and TRBJ2-2; 10 bases match TRBD2. The CDR3 consists of 15 residues. V lost 4 bases and J lost 1; bases outside the gene matches: 0. Per germline, CDR1 SEHNR and CDR2 FQNEAQ (reference sequence). The CDR3 sequence is CASSSSGRNTGELFF. The DNA of the CDR3 is TGTGCCAGCAGCTCTAGCGGGAGGAACACCGGGGAGCTGTTTTTT.

The rearrangement links TRBV7-9 to TRBJ1-1; no definite D call. V lost 2 bases to trimming and J lost 1 base, with 2 bases between them. In germline, CDR1 is SEHNR, CDR2 FQNEAQ (reference sequence). The CDR3 loop spans 12 amino acids. CDR3 residues: CASSLSNTEAFF. In nucleotides, the CDR3 is TGTGCCAGCAGCTTATCGAACACTGAAGCTTTCTTT. Full variable domain (outside the CDR3, taken from reference TRBV7-9 and TRBJ1-1): DTGVSQNPRHKITKRGQNVTFRCDPISEHNRLYWYRQTLGQGPEFLTYFQNEAQLEKSRLLSDRFSAERPKGSFSTLEIQRTEQGDSAMYLCASSLSNTEAFFGQGTRLTVV.

The gene calls are TRBV19 and TRBJ1-1; no reliable D call. The ends were cut back, 1 base at V and 1 base at J, with 1 base in the middle. The CDR3 is 12 residues long. In germline, CDR1 is LNHDA, CDR2 SQIVND (reference sequence). CDR3 sequence reads: CASSIGNTEAFF. The DNA of the CDR3 is TGTGCCAGTAGTATAGGGAACACTGAAGCTTTCTTT.

The gene calls are TRBV27 and TRBJ1-1, with 7 bases identical to TRBD1. Germline V gene sequence: CDR1 MNHEY, CDR2 SMNVEV (reference sequence). The CDR3 is made up of 15 amino acids. V was clipped by 1 base and J by 6 bases; unmatched bases: 8. The CDR3 reads CASSLFFPGGAEAFF. CDR3 DNA sequence: TGTGCCAGCAGTTTATTTTTTCCAGGGGGTGCTGAAGCTTTCTTT.

By share, this clone counts as large (0.1 to 1%). The rearrangement joins TRBV27 to TRBJ2-1; 10 bases match TRBD2. J was trimmed by 6 bases and V by 4 bases; bases with no gene match: 9. Germline V gives CDR1 MNHEY, CDR2 SMNVEV (reference sequence). This CDR3 comprises 16 residues. DNA of the CDR3: TGTGCCAGCAGTTACTGGGGATCTAGCGGGAGCAATGAGCAGTTCTTC. This encodes CASSYWGSSGSNEQFF.

The V call is TRBV30, the J call TRBJ2-1; D is unclear. V shed 2 bases and J shed 6 bases, with 5 bases lying between them. From germline, CDR1 is GTSNPN and CDR2 SVGIG (reference sequence). CDR3 length: 11 amino acids. CDR3 coding DNA: TGTGCCTGGAGTCCTTCCAATGAGCAGTTCTTC. It translates to CAWSPSNEQFF.

Sample share makes this clone medium-sized. V and J are TRBV4-2 and TRBJ2-7, with a tentative D call TRBD2 (5 bases). CDR3 length: 15 amino acids. Germline V gives CDR1 LGHNA, CDR2 YNFKEQ. Trimming stripped 0 bases from V and 3 bases from J, with 12 bases between. The CDR3 nucleotides read TGTGCCAGCAGCCAAGAAGCGAAAAGCGGCTACGAGCAGTACTTC. It yields the protein CASSQEAKSGYEQYF.

This clone has just one count. The chain joins TRBV4-2 to TRBJ2-1; 8 bases match TRBD2. The CDR3 has 18 amino acids. Germline V gene lookup returns CDR1 LGHNA and CDR2 YNFKEQ. The junction had 10 bases not matched to a gene; V was cut back by 0 bases and J by 3 bases. The CDR3 protein is CASSQDYRVLAGYNEQFF. CDR3 DNA: TGTGCCAGCAGCCAAGATTACAGGGTTCTAGCGGGCTACAATGAGCAGTTCTTC.

CDR3 residues: CASSVGGRLAGGVGNEQFF. Here the CDR3 DNA reads TGTGCCAGCAGCGTAGGGGGGAGACTAGCGGGAGGGGTTGGCAATGAGCAGTTCTTC. The chain combines TRBV9 with TRBJ2-1; 14 nucleotides align to TRBD2. V lost 0 bases, J lost 6 bases, and 11 bases stayed unmatched. CDR3 size: 19 residues. Germline values: CDR1 SGDLS, CDR2 YYNGEE. Looking up the rest from reference TRBV9 and TRBJ2-1 gives the full variable domain: DSGVTQTPKHLITATGQRVTLRCSPRSGDLSVYWYQQSLDQGLQFLIQYYNGEERAKGNILERFSAQQFPDLHSELNLSSLELGDSALYFCASSVGGRLAGGVGNEQFFGPGTRLTVL.

The gene calls are TRBV18 and TRBJ2-6; D not certain. Germline CDR1 reads KGHSH; CDR2 reads LQKENI. V was pared by 2 bases and J by 1 base, with 3 bases between. The CDR3 length is 14 residues. Written as DNA, the CDR3 is TGTGCCAGCTCACCAGGTTCTGGGGCCAACGTCCTGACTTTC. Translation gives CASSPGSGANVLTF.

The V and J genes are TRBV27 and TRBJ1-2, with D possibly TRBD1 on 6 matching bases. Germline loops: CDR1 MNHEY, CDR2 SMNVEV (reference sequence). The V gene lost 3 bases and the J gene lost 7 bases, with 12 bases spanning the gap. The CDR3 consists of 13 residues. The CDR3 reads CASSLGGLGGYTF. Here the CDR3 DNA reads TGTGCCAGCAGTTTGGGGGGGCTGGGTGGCTACACCTTC.

This chain links TRBV9 with TRBJ2-3; 11 bases map to TRBD2. V lost 0 bases and J lost 4; bases outside the gene matches: 7. CDR3 length: 17 amino acids. Germline V gene lookup returns CDR1 SGDLS and CDR2 YYNGEE. The CDR3 region has the DNA TGTGCCAGCAGCGTAGTCGGTAGCGGGAGGGCCGCAGATACGCAGTATTTT. Residues: CASSVVGSGRAADTQYF. Full variable domain (missing parts from reference TRBV9 and TRBJ2-3): DSGVTQTPKHLITATGQRVTLRCSPRSGDLSVYWYQQSLDQGLQFLIQYYNGEERAKGNILERFSAQQFPDLHSELNLSSLELGDSALYFCASSVVGSGRAADTQYFGPGTRLTVL.

V usage is TRBV27 and J usage is TRBJ2-7; D uncertain. The CDR3 consists of 15 residues. Germline-derived CDR1 and CDR2 are MNHEY and SMNVEV (reference sequence). V lost 2 bases and J 0 bases, leaving 11 bases between the germline ends. The CDR3 loop reads CASSLGIVSSYEQYF. The CDR3 DNA reads as TGTGCCAGCAGTTTAGGCATCGTAAGCTCCTACGAGCAGTACTTC.

This chain uses TRBV6-5 with TRBJ2-1, with D uncertain. CDR1 is MNHEY and CDR2 is SVGAGI in the germline V gene. The CDR3 length is 14 residues. The germline V and J ends were trimmed by 7 bases and 5 bases, with 15 bases remaining between them. The DNA of the CDR3 is TGTGCCAGCACTGGCGGACCCCCCGACAATGAGCAGTTCTTC. Amino acid sequence: CASTGGPPDNEQFF.

The chain employs TRBV5-4 and TRBJ1-1; D gene ambiguous. V was shortened by 0 bases and J by 5 bases, with 11 bases between the two germline ends. Germline V gives CDR1 SGHNT, CDR2 YYREEE (reference sequence). The CDR3 length is 14 residues. CDR3 bases: TGTGCCAGCAGCTTGGTCCCCTCGAGGACTGAAGCTTTCTTT. Its translation is CASSLVPSRTEAFF.

The gene calls are TRBV28 and TRBJ2-3; D is uncertain. The CDR3 sequence is 14 residues long. V lost 6 bases and J 0 bases, leaving 10 bases between the germline ends. Germline-derived CDR1 and CDR2 are MDHEN and SYDVKM. Written as DNA, the CDR3 is TGTGCCAGCAGGGCCGTTTTCAGCACAGATACGCAGTATTTT. Translation gives CASRAVFSTDTQYF.

The chain employs TRBV6-5 and TRBJ1-2, with 7 bases lining up with TRBD1. Germline values: CDR1 MNHEY, CDR2 SVGAGI. The CDR3 contains 15 residues. The V gene end was trimmed by 5 bases and the J gene end by 0 bases; junction bases not matched to a gene: 6. The DNA of the CDR3 is TGTGCCAGCAGTCTCTCCGGGACAGCTAACTATGGCTACACCTTC. It yields the protein CASSLSGTANYGYTF.

V gene TRBV10-3 combines with J gene TRBJ1-3; D is possibly TRBD1 (5 bases). CDR1 ENHRY and CDR2 SYGVKD come from the germline V gene. Between the trimmed V and J ends, which lost 2 bases and 0 bases, there was a span of 11 bases. This CDR3 comprises 16 residues. CDR3 in DNA: TGTGCCATCAGTGAGGGGGCCCACCTCTCTGGAAACACCATATATTTT. Its translation is CAISEGAHLSGNTIYF.

The V gene is TRBV29-1, the J gene TRBJ2-7, with D possibly matching TRBD1 (7 bases). The CDR3 totals 14 residues. Germline V CDR1 and CDR2: SQVTM, ANQGSEA. The V end was cut by 3 bases, the J end by 7 bases, with 19 bases between. Written as DNA, the CDR3 is TGCAGCGTTGACGGCAGGGGGGTTAAAGGGGAGCAGTACTTC. Translated, it gives CSVDGRGVKGEQYF.

The chain links TRBV19 to TRBJ1-1; 9 bases match TRBD1. With 4 bases clipped from V and 2 bases from J, the junction kept 5 bases outside the gene matches. CDR3 length: 15 amino acids. Germline V gene lookup returns CDR1 LNHDA and CDR2 SQIVND (reference sequence). CDR3 bases: TGTGCCAGTAGTACCTCGGACAGGGGTAACACTGAAGCTTTCTTT. Translating gives CASSTSDRGNTEAFF. The entire variable domain, with the rest obtained from reference TRBV19 and TRBJ1-1, is as follows: DGGITQSPKYLFRKEGQNVTLSCEQNLNHDAMYWYRQDPGQGLRLIYYSQIVNDFQKGDIAEGYSVSREKKESFPLTVTSAQKNPTAFYLCASSTSDRGNTEAFFGQGTRLTVV.

V and J are TRBV4-2 and TRBJ2-5, with 12 bases that match TRBD2. The CDR3 totals 17 residues. Per the germline V gene, CDR1 is LGHNA and CDR2 is YNFKEQ. Trimming took 4 bases from V and 3 from J; bases not matched to a gene: 9. In nucleotides, the CDR3 is TGTGCCAGCAGCCCTCGGACTAGCGGGACTCCGGAAGAGACCCAGTACTTC. It is translated as CASSPRTSGTPEETQYF.

This chain uses TRBV25-1 with TRBJ2-7; 8 bases match TRBD1. The CDR3 is 16 amino acids. Trimming cost V 4 bases and J 3 bases; bases outside gene matches: 11. Germline V gene sequence: CDR1 MGHDK, CDR2 SYGVNS. As DNA, the CDR3 is TGTGCCAGCAGTGGGACCGGGACAGGTTTCTTCTACGAGCAGTACTTC. Translated: CASSGTGTGFFYEQYF.

This chain joins TRBV15 and TRBJ2-3; the D gene could be TRBD1 or TRBD2 (6 bases each). The CDR3 is made up of 15 amino acids. Trimming removed 6 bases at V and 3 bases at J, with 16 bases between. Germline CDR1 is LNHNV and CDR2 is YYDKDF (reference sequence). This chain's CDR3 is CATSKGGRRTDTQYF. The CDR3 DNA follows: TGTGCCACCAGTAAAGGGGGGAGAAGGACAGATACGCAGTATTTT. The variable domain in full, with the rest retrieved from reference TRBV15 and TRBJ2-3, is DAMVIQNPRYQVTQFGKPVTLSCSQTLNHNVMYWYQQKSSQAPKLLFHYYDKDFNNEADTPDNFQSRRPNTSFCFLDIRSPGLGDTAMYLCATSKGGRRTDTQYFGPGTRLTVL.

This clone was observed a single time. The V gene is TRBV27, the J gene TRBJ1-3; tentative D call: TRBD1 (5 bases). Germline values: CDR1 MNHEY, CDR2 SMNVEV (reference sequence). V gave up 9 bases and J gave up 2 bases, with 17 bases separating them. The CDR3 totals 15 residues. CDR3 residues: CASAGGRTAGNTIYF. CDR3 DNA: TGTGCCAGTGCGGGGGGGAGGACGGCTGGAAACACCATATATTTT.

This chain joins TRBV11-1 and TRBJ1-1, with 8 bases fitting TRBD1. Trimming cost V 6 bases and J 5 bases; bases outside gene matches: 8. This CDR3 has 14 amino acids. Germline CDR1 is SGHAT and CDR2 is FQDESV (reference sequence). The CDR3 region has the DNA TGTGCCAGCAGTTCAGGGGGCAGCGCGACTGAAGCTTTCTTT. It translates to CASSSGGSATEAFF.

This chain links TRBV6-4 with TRBJ2-6; TRBD1 is a possible D gene (5 bases). The V gene's germline CDR1 is MRHNA and CDR2 SNTAGT. V was shortened by 1 base and J by 0 bases, with 13 bases between the two germline ends. The CDR3 spans 18 residues. The CDR3 nucleotides are TGTGCCAGCAGTGACTGGGCCAGGGTCGTCTCTGGGGCCAACGTCCTGACTTTC. Protein product: CASSDWARVVSGANVLTF.

The chain is built from TRBV10-2 and TRBJ2-6; D gene unclear. Germline V gene lookup returns CDR1 WSHSY and CDR2 SAAADI. The CDR3 has 15 residues. V lost 3 bases and J 1 base, leaving 7 bases between the germline ends. CDR3 coding DNA: TGCGCCAGCAGTGAATCCCGATCTGGGGCCAACGTCCTGACTTTC. It specifies CASSESRSGANVLTF.

V is TRBV4-1 and J is TRBJ2-5; 11 bases line up with TRBD2. Germline loops: CDR1 MGHRA, CDR2 YSYEKL. Trimming at V came to 1 base and at J to 5 bases, leaving 3 bases not matched to a gene. The CDR3 loop spans 15 amino acids. CDR3 amino acids: CASSQVLAGVETQYF. CDR3 bases: TGCGCCAGCAGCCAAGTACTAGCGGGAGTTGAGACCCAGTACTTC.

This chain connects TRBV27 to TRBJ1-5, with 7 positions matching TRBD1. There are 14 residues in the CDR3. J was trimmed by 4 bases and V by 8 bases; bases with no gene match: 8. CDR1 and CDR2 from the germline V gene are MNHEY and SMNVEV (reference sequence). The CDR3 sequence is CASARTGANQPQHF. CDR3 coding DNA: TGTGCCAGCGCCCGAACAGGGGCAAATCAGCCCCAGCATTTT.